What follows is one T cell receptor beta chain and its context. This sample is drawn from a study of blood T cell repertoires in COVID-19. Study as a whole: The study drew acute and convalescent COVID-19 samples from the United States, Italy and Spain. From T cells, B-cell-depleted T cells, or PBMCs came the material, which was cDNA or gDNA.

Per the germline V gene, CDR1 is SGHRS and CDR2 is YFSETQ. CDR3 size: 14 residues. V was cut by 0 bases and J by 4 bases, with 8 bases left in between. TCRdb keeps only in-frame clones here, not all; method: immunoSEQ multiplex PCR. The sample shows around 63,000 clones, around 79% of them seen only once. Source material: peripheral blood. The chain employs TRBV5-1 and TRBJ1-5; D perhaps matches TRBD1 (5 bases). The receptor's source is a human donor in a cohort sampled during active COVID-19. CDR3 nucleotide sequence: TGCGCCAGCAGCTTGGGACAGCAGAATCAGCCCCAGCATTTT. Protein sequence: CASSLGQQNQPQHF.